The rows below give T cell receptor beta chains drawn from one sample of a study of T cell repertoires in cytomegalovirus infection. MiXCR, run by TCRdb on the reads, gives a single entry per CDR3 protein. This sample yields about 150,000 distinct CDR3 sequences, of which under 20% are seen a single time; roughly 20% belongs to the top ten. Source material: CD8+ T cells from PBMCs. All receptors derive from a human donor in good health (CMV status not recorded). Some clones in this sample may be carry-over from other donors' samples. CDR3s leave out the opening cysteine and the closing phenylalanine or tryptophan. D genes are given only for firm matches.

j_gene	d_gene	len	v_gene	CDR3aa
TRBJ1-2	NA	10	TRBV6-1	ASSPGTRSYT
TRBJ2-3	NA	13	TRBV11-3	ASSLTAKYTDTQY
TRBJ2-7	TRBD2	11	TRBV7-2	ASSLDPGGEQY
TRBJ2-7	TRBD1	11	TRBV29-1	SVRDRGSVEQY
TRBJ2-4	NA	16	TRBV5-6	ASSLGSLQGLAKNIQY
TRBJ2-1	NA	17	TRBV11-2	ASSSPNQTLAQPYNEQF
TRBJ2-3	TRBD2	13	TRBV6-2/TRBV6-3	ASSLTSASADTQY
TRBJ2-3	NA	10	TRBV10-3	AISELADTQY
TRBJ2-7	TRBD2	14	TRBV7-2	ASSLTGLAGGNEQY
TRBJ2-1	TRBD2	18	TRBV6-2/TRBV6-3	ASSYGNSGSLSASYNEQF
TRBJ2-1	TRBD2	16	TRBV12-3/TRBV12-4	ASSPGTSGRSPGNEQF
TRBJ2-1	TRBD1	13	TRBV12-3/TRBV12-4	ASSPLGQVNNEQF
TRBJ2-2	NA	12	TRBV24-1	ATSDHSDDLGLF
TRBJ1-1	NA	11	TRBV7-8	ASSPTQNTEAF
TRBJ2-7	NA	10	TRBV7-6	ASASSSYEQY
TRBJ2-1	TRBD2	14	TRBV27	ASSLGASGSLNEQF
TRBJ2-7	NA	10	TRBV28	ASSPPGNEQY
TRBJ2-7	NA	15	TRBV6-1	ASSTRLAQKGTYEQY
TRBJ2-7	NA	10	TRBV7-9	ASSLVSYEQY
TRBJ2-7	TRBD1	13	TRBV29-1	SVEGDRGSSYEQY
TRBJ2-5	TRBD2	14	TRBV7-9	ASSLMGLAGEETQY
TRBJ1-1	NA	10	TRBV25-1	ASSEYGEEAF
TRBJ2-7	NA	13	TRBV4-3	ASSQDTGSSYEQY
TRBJ2-7	TRBD1	10	TRBV10-3	AIRTGDDEQY
TRBJ2-5	NA	12	TRBV29-1	SVDGFRAQETQY
TRBJ2-3	TRBD2	15	TRBV6-4	ASRTSGGPASTDTQY
TRBJ2-1	NA	11	TRBV6-2/TRBV6-3	ASSDQGYNEQF
TRBJ2-1	TRBD2	14	TRBV4-1	ASSPKTSGVYNEQF
TRBJ2-3	NA	17	TRBV11-2	ASSLRITPTGISTDTQY
TRBJ2-2	TRBD2	12	TRBV20-1	SARDGGGSGELF
TRBJ2-1	TRBD2	12	TRBV6-1	ASSVSGGYNEQF
TRBJ2-7	NA	12	TRBV28	ASKGTNNPYEQY
TRBJ1-5	NA	12	TRBV7-9	ASSLGEGNQPQH
TRBJ1-1	NA	12	TRBV4-2	ASGSFREDTEAF
TRBJ2-3	NA	12	TRBV12-3/TRBV12-4	ASSFRDGPQWQY
TRBJ2-1	TRBD2	14	TRBV4-2	ASSPGLAGGHNEQF
TRBJ2-1	TRBD1	12	TRBV28	ASSFWTGENEQF
TRBJ2-5	NA	16	TRBV12-5	ASGLVLTGTDHQETQY
TRBJ2-5	TRBD2	14	TRBV20-1	SARDQTSGGEETQY
TRBJ1-5	NA	12	TRBV7-9	ASSLSAANQPQH
TRBJ2-7	NA	13	TRBV7-2	ASSLVGTPQDEQY
TRBJ2-1	NA	11	TRBV7-2	ASSVDGGNEQF
TRBJ2-7	NA	14	TRBV7-2	ASSLGFVADSYEQY
TRBJ1-1	NA	13	TRBV7-9	ASSLVTGLNTEAF
TRBJ1-2	TRBD1	13	TRBV7-9	ASSRARQGDYGYT
TRBJ2-1	NA	13	TRBV12-3/TRBV12-4	ASRNKLDSYNEQF
TRBJ2-2	NA	17	TRBV6-2/TRBV6-3	ASSYSLLRQASDTGELF
TRBJ2-7	TRBD2	13	TRBV6-2/TRBV6-3	ASRIGTSGSYEQY
TRBJ1-2	NA	12	TRBV7-2	ASTQVRDNYGYT
TRBJ2-7	TRBD1	9	TRBV27	ASFTGDEQY
TRBJ2-5	NA	14	TRBV6-5	ASSHTQGGVQETQY
TRBJ2-7	TRBD1	13	TRBV6-2/TRBV6-3	ASSYSTGGGYEQY
TRBJ1-5	TRBD1	13	TRBV6-6	ASSYGTGGNQPQH
TRBJ1-3	NA	13	TRBV7-2	ASSLGVGSRNTIY
TRBJ2-3	NA	13	TRBV29-1	SVGVGGDLADTQY